This TCR beta chain derives from a study of tumor-infiltrating lymphocytes in oesophageal squamous cell carcinoma. Concerning this clonotype itself: Relative to the germline gene, one junction end is altered; a read error may explain this.

The CDR3 spans 16 residues. Germline loops: CDR1 MNHNS, CDR2 SASEGT. A single record per CDR3 protein comes from TCRdb applying MiXCR to the PCR reads. This table has about 12,000 distinct CDR3 sequences, 45% to 65% appearing once. The clonotype was recovered from a female donor with esophageal squamous cell carcinoma. The sample consisted of esophageal tumor tissue. This chain links TRBV6-1 with TRBJ2-4, with D possibly TRBD1 on 5 matching bases. The CDR3 nucleotides are TGTGCCAGCTCTCCTAAGGGGTTCTCCTATAATTCACCCCTCCACTTC. It specifies CASSPKGFSYNSPLHF.